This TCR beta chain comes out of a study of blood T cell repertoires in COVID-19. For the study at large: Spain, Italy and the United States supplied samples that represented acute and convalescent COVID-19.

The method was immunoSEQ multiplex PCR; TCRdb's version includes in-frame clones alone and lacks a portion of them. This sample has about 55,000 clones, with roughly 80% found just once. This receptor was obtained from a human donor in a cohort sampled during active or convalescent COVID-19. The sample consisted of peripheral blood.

DNA for the CDR3: TGTGCCAGCAGCCTGACAGGGAGGAACACTGAAGCTTTCTTT. This sequence encodes CASSLTGRNTEAFF. J is TRBJ1-1 and V is TRBV5-5, with 7 bases lining up with TRBD1. V lost 4 bases to trimming and J lost 1 base; unmatched junction nucleotides: 4. This CDR3 region has 14 residues. CDR1 SGHKS and CDR2 YYEKEE come from the germline V gene (reference sequence).